The T cell receptor (beta chain) described here comes from a study of blood T cell repertoires in COVID-19. Across the whole study: T cells, B-cell-depleted T cells, or PBMCs supplied cDNA or gDNA.

The data were produced by immunoSEQ multiplex PCR, yet TCRdb's version contains in-frame clones alone and is incomplete. The sample records 250,000 to 400,000 clones, around nine tenths being singletons. The CDR3 consists of 14 residues. The germline V gene has CDR1 LNHDA and CDR2 SQIVND (reference sequence). Trimming cost V 8 bases and J 1 base, with 12 bases left between them. This TCR was sampled from a man aged 60-69 years who had recovered from COVID-19. The chain carries TRBV19 and TRBJ2-1, with TRBD2 as a possible D gene (6 bases). What was sequenced was PBMCs or T cells enriched from blood (not recorded which). The DNA of the CDR3 is TGTGCCAGTGGCGGGGCTACATCCTACAATGAGCAGTTCTTC. Translation gives CASGGATSYNEQFF. Drawing the rest from reference TRBV19 and TRBJ2-1, the complete variable domain is DGGITQSPKYLFRKEGQNVTLSCEQNLNHDAMYWYRQDPGQGLRLIYYSQIVNDFQKGDIAEGYSVSREKKESFPLTVTSAQKNPTAFYLCASGGATSYNEQFFGPGTRLTVL.